This record concerns one T cell receptor (beta chain) sequence. Original data processing: Amplification of reference gene primers was used by the study to estimate nucleated cell counts. The data were produced by immunoSEQ multiplex PCR, yet TCRdb's version contains in-frame clones alone and is incomplete. V, J and clone size derive from that table, while D and trimming were established from the DNA sequence. This table holds about 43,000 clones, nearly 85% found once. The data derive from a study of blood T cell repertoires in COVID-19. Study-wide background: Sites in the United States, Italy and Spain provided acute and convalescent COVID-19 samples. The analysed material was cDNA or gDNA that came from T cells, B-cell-depleted T cells, or PBMCs.

CDR1 is LNHDA, CDR2 SQIVND, per germline (reference sequence). The CDR3 is 15 residues long. Trimming took 5 bases from V and 5 from J; bases not matched to a gene: 4. The TCR was taken from an elderly man in a cohort sampled during active COVID-19. The sample taken for sequencing was peripheral blood. The chain is built from TRBV19 and TRBJ2-1; 12 nucleotides line up with TRBD1. The CDR3 nucleotides are TGTGCCAGTAGTCCGGGACAGGGGGCCCACAATGAGCAGTTCTTC. Translation: CASSPGQGAHNEQFF.